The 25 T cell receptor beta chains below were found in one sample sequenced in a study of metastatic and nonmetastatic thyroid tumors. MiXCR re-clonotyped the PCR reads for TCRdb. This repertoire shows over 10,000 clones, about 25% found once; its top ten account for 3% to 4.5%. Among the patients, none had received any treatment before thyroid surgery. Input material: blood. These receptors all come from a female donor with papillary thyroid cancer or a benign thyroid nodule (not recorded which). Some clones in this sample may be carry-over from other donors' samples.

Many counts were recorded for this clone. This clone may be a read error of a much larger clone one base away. CDR3 nucleotide sequence: TGTGCCAGCAGGACCCACAGGGGGCCCACGAGCACTGAAGCTTTCTTT. This sequence encodes CASRTHRGPTSTEAFF. The rearrangement links TRBV6-1 to TRBJ1-1; 9 bases map to TRBD1. Unmatched junction bases numbered 12, after V lost 6 bases and J lost 4 bases. The CDR3 covers 16 residues. Germline-derived CDR1 and CDR2 are MNHNS and SASEGT.

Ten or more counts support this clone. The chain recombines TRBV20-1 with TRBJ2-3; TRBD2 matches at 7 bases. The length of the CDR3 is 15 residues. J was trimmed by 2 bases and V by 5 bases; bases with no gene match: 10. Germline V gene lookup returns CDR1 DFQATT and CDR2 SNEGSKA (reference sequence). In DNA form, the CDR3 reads TGCAGTGCTGGCCCCGGGGACTACCACACAGATACGCAGTATTTT. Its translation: CSAGPGDYHTDTQYF.

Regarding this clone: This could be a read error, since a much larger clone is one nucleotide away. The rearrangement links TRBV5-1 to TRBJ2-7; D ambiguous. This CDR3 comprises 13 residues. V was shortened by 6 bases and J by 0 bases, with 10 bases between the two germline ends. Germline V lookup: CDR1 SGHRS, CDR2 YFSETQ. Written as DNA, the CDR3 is TGCGCCAGCACCTGGGCATCCTCCTACGAGCAGTACTTC. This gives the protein CASTWASSYEQYF. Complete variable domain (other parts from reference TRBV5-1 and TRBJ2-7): KAGVTQTPRYLIKTRGQQVTLSCSPISGHRSVSWYQQTPGQGLQFLFEYFSETQRNKGNFPGRFSGRQFSNSRSEMNVSTLELGDSALYLCASTWASSYEQYFGPGTRLTVT.

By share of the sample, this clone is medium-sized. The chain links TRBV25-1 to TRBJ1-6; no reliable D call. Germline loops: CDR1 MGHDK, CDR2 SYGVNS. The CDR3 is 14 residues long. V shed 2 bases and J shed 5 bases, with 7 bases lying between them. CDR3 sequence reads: CASSEVDHNSPLHF. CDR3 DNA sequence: TGTGCCAGCAGTGAAGTGGACCATAATTCACCCCTCCACTTT.

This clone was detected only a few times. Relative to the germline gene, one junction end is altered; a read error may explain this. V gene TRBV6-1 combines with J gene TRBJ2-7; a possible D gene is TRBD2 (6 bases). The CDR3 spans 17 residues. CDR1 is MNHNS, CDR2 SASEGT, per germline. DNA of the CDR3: TGTGCCAGCAGGGAAGTCCCAACTCGGGGGAAAATATACGAGCAGTACTTC. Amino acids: CASREVPTRGKIYEQYF.

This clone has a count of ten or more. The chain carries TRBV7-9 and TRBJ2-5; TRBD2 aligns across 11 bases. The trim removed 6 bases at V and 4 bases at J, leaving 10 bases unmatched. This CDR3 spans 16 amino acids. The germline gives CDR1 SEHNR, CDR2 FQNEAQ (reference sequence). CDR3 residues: CASSLGLAAMVETQYF. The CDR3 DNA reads TGTGCCAGCAGTTTGGGACTAGCGGCCATGGTAGAGACCCAGTACTTC. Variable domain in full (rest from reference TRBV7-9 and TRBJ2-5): DTGVSQNPRHKITKRGQNVTFRCDPISEHNRLYWYRQTLGQGPEFLTYFQNEAQLEKSRLLSDRFSAERPKGSFSTLEIQRTEQGDSAMYLCASSLGLAAMVETQYFGPGTRLLVL.

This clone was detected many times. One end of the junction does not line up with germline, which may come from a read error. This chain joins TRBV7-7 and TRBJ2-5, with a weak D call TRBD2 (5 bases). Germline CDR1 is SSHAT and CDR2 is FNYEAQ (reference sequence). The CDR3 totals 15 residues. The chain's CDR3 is CASSSRRTGVETQYF. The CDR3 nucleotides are TGTGCTAGCAGCTCCAGAAGAACCGGGGTGGAGACCCAGTACTTC.

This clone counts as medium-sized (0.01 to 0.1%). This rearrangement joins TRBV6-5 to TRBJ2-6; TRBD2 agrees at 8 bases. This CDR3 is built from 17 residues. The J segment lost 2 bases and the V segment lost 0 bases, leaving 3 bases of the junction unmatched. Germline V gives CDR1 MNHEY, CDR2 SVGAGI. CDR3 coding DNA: TGTGCCAGCAGTTACTCGTCCGGGAGGGCTGGGGCCAACGTCCTGACTTTC. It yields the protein CASSYSSGRAGANVLTF.

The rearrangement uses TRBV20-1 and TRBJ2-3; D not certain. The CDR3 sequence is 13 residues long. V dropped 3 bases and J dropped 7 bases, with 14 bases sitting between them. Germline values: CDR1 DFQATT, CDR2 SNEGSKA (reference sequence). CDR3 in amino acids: CSASLTSAYTQYF. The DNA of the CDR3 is TGCAGTGCTAGTCTGACCAGTGCATATACGCAGTATTTT.

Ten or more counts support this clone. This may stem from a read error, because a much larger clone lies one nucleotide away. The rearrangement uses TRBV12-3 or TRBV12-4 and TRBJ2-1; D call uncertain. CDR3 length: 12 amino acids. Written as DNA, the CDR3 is TGTGCCAGCAACAAGTACTACGATGAGCAGTTCTTC. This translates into CASNKYYDEQFF.

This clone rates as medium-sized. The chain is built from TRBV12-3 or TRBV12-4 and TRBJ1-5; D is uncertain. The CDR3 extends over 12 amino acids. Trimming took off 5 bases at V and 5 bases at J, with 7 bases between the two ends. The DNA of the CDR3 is TGTGCCAGCAGTGCGTTAGATCAGCCCCAGCATTTT. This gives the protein CASSALDQPQHF.

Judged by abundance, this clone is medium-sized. The CDR3 DNA is TGTGCCAGTAGTATCGCAGGGGGCGAATATGGCTACACCTTC. Translated, it gives CASSIAGGEYGYTF. V usage is TRBV19 and J usage is TRBJ1-2, with 8 bases that match TRBD1. The V and J ends lost 3 bases and 5 bases, in that order; junction bases with no gene match: 5. The germline V gene has CDR1 LNHDA and CDR2 SQIVND (reference sequence). The CDR3 has 14 residues. Using reference TRBV19 and TRBJ1-2 for the parts outside the CDR3, the full variable domain is DGGITQSPKYLFRKEGQNVTLSCEQNLNHDAMYWYRQDPGQGLRLIYYSQIVNDFQKGDIAEGYSVSREKKESFPLTVTSAQKNPTAFYLCASSIAGGEYGYTFGSGTRLTVV.

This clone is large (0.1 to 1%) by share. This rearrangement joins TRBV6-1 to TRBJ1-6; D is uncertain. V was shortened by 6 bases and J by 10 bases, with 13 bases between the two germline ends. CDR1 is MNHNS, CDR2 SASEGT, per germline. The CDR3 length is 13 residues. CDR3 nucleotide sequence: TGTGCCAGCAGGGGTGCACTAGGCTCACCCCTCCACTTT. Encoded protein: CASRGALGSPLHF.

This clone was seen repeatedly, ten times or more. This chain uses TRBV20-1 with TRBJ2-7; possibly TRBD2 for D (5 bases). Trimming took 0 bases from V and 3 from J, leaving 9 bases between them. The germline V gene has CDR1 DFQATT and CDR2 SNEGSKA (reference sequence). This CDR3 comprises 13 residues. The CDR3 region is CSARDSGNYEQYV. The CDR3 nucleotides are TGCAGTGCTAGAGATTCGGGAAACTACGAGCAGTACGTC.

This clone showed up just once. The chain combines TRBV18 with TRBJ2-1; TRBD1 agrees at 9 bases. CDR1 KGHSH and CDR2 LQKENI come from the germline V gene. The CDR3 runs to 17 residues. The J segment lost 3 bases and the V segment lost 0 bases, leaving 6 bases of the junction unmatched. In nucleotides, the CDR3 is TGTGCCAGCTCACCACCTTCCGGGACAGGGTACTACAATGAGCAGTTCTTC. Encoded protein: CASSPPSGTGYYNEQFF.

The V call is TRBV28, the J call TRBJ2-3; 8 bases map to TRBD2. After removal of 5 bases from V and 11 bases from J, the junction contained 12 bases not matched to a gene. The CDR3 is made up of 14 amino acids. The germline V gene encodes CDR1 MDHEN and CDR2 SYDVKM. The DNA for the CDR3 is TGTGCCAGCAGTGTTCTAGCCCGGGGGGGCAAGCAGTATTTT. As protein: CASSVLARGGKQYF.

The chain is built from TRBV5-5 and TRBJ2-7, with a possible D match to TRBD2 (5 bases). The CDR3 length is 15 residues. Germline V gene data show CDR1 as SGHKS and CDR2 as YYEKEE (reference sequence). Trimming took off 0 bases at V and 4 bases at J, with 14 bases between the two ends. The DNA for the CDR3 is TGTGCCAGCAGCTTGGCCCGGGGATCTAATTACGAGCAGTACTTC. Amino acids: CASSLARGSNYEQYF.

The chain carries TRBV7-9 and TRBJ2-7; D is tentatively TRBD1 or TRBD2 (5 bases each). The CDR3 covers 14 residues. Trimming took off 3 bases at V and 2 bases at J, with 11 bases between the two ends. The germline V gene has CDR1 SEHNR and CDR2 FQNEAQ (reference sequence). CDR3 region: CASSFGAGAYEQYF. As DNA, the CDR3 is TGTGCCAGCAGCTTCGGGGCTGGGGCCTACGAGCAGTACTTC.

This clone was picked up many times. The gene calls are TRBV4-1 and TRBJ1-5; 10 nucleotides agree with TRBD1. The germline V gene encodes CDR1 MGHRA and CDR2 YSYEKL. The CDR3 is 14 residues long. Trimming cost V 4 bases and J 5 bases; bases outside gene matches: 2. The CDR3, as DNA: TGCGCCAGCAGCCCCGGGACAGGGGATCAGCCCCAGCATTTT. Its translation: CASSPGTGDQPQHF.

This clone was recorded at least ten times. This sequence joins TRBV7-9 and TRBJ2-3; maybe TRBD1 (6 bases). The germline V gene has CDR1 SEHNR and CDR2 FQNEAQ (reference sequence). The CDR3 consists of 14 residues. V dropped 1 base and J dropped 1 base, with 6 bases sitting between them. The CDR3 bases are TGTGCCAGCAGCTTAGGACAGGGCACAGATACGCAGTATTTT. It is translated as CASSLGQGTDTQYF.

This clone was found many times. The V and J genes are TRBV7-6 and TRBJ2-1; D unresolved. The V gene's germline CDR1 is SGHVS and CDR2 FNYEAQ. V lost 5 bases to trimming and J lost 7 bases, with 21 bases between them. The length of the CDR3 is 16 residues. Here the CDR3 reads CASSRQSAASGNEQFF. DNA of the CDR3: TGTGCCAGCAGCCGCCAGTCAGCAGCTAGTGGGAATGAGCAGTTCTTC.

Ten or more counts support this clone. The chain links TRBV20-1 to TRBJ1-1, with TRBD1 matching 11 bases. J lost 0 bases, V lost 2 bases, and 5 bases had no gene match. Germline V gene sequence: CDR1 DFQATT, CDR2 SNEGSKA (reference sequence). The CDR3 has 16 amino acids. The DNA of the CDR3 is TGCAGTGCTAGAAGGCGGACAGGGGGCATGAACACTGAAGCTTTCTTT. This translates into CSARRRTGGMNTEAFF.

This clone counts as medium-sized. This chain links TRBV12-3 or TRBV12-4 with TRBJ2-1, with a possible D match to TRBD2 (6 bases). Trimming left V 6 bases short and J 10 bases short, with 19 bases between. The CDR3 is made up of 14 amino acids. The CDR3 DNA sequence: TGTGCCAGCAGCCCGGGACTTTCCGGGGGAGAGCAGTTCTTC. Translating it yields CASSPGLSGGEQFF.

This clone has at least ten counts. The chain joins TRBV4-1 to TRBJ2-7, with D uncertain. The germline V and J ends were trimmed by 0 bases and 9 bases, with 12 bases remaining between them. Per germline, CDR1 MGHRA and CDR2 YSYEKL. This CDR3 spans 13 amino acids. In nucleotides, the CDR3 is TGCGCCAGCAGCCAAGATCGGTACGGGTTGCAGTACTTC. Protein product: CASSQDRYGLQYF.

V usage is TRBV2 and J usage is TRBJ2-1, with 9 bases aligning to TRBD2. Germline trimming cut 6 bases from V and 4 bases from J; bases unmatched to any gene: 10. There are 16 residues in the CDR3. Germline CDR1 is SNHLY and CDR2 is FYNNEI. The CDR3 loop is CASSAPGLAVYNEQFF. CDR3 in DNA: TGTGCCAGCAGCGCACCGGGACTAGCTGTTTACAATGAGCAGTTCTTC.